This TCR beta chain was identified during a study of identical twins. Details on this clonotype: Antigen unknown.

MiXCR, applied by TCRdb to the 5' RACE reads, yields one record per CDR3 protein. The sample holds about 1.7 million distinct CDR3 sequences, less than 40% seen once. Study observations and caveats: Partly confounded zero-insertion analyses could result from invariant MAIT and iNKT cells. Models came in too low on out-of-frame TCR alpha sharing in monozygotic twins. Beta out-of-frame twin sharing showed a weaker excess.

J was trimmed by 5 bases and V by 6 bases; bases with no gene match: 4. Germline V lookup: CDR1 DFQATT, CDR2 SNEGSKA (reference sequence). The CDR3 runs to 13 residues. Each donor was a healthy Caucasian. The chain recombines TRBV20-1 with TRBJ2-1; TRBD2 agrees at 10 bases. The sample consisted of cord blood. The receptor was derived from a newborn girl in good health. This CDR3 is CSALAGVNNEQFF. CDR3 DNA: TGCAGTGCCCTAGCGGGAGTAAACAATGAGCAGTTCTTC.